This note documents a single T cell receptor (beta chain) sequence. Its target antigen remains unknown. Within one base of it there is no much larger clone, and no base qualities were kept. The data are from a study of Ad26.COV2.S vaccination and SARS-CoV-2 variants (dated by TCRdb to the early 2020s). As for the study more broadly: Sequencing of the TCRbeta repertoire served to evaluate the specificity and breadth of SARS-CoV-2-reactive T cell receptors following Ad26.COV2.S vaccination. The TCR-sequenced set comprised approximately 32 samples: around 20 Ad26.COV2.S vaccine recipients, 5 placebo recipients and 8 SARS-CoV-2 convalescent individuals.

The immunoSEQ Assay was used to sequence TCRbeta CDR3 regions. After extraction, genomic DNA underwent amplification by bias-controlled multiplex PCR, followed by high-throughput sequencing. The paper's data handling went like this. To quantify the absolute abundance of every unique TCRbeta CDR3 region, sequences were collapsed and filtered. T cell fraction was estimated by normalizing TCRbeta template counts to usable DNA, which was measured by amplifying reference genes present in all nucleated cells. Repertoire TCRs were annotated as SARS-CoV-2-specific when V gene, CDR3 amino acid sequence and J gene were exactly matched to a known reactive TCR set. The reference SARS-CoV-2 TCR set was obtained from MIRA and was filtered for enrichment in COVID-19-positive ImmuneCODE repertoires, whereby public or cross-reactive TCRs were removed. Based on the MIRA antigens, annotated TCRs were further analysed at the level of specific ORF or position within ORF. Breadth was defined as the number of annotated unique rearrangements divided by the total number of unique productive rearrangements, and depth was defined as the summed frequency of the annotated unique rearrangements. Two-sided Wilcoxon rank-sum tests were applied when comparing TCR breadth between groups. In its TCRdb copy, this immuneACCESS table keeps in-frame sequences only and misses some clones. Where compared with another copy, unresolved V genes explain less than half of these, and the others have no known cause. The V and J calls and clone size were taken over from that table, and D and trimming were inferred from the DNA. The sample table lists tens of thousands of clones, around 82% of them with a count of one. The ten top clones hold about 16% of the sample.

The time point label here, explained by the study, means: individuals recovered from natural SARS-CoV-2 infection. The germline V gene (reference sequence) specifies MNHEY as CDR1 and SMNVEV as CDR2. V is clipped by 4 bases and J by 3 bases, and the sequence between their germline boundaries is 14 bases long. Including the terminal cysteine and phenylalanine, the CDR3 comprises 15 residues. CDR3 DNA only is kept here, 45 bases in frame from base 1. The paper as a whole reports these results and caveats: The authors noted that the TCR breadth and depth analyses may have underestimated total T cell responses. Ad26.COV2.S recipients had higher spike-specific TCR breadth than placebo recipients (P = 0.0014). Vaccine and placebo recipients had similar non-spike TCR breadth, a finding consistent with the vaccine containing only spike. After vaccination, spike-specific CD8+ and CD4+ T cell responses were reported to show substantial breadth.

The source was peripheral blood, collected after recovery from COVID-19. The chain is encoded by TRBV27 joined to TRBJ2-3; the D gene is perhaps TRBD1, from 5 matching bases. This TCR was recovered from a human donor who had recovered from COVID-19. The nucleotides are TGTGCCAGCAGTTCGTGGCAGGCAGGGACAGATACGCAGTATTTT. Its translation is CASSSWQAGTDTQYF.